The entry below describes one T cell receptor (beta chain). The record originates from a study of TIL therapy for anti-PD-1-resistant metastatic lung cancer. Germline V gene data show CDR1 as SGHRS and CDR2 as YFSETQ. The CDR3 totals 16 residues. J lost 1 base, V lost 0 bases, and 6 bases had no gene match. Time point given: pre-treatment sample, taken before nivolumab and TIL therapy. The libraries were made with immunoSEQ v3. The method was immunoSEQ multiplex PCR; TCRdb's version includes in-frame clones alone and lacks a portion of them. Among fewer than 40,000 clones listed, 70% to 80% were seen once.

The clonotype comes from a woman aged 25-85 years with non-small cell lung cancer. This chain uses TRBV5-1 with TRBJ1-1, with 7 bases lining up with TRBD1. The sample in question was blood, obtained at baseline. The CDR3 protein is CASSLGQGMRNTEAFF. The CDR3 nucleotides are TGCGCCAGCAGCTTGGGACAGGGTATGCGGAACACTGAAGCTTTCTTT.